The sequence of this T cell receptor (beta chain) was determined in a study of T cells after yellow fever vaccination. Study-wide points: Shared CD4/CD8 clonotypes were a small share, likely from convergent recombination.

A universal primer site and UMIs were added as TCR cDNA was made by 5'RACE template switching. TCRdb itself ran the 5' RACE reads through MiXCR, one entry per CDR3 protein. The data contain 360,000 or so distinct CDR3 sequences, around a tenth of them singletons. Germline V gene data show CDR1 as SGHTA and CDR2 as FQGNSA. The V and J ends lost 1 base and 5 bases respectively, with 15 bases between them. The CDR3 runs to 16 residues. This clonotype was counted a few times. Its matching antigen is unknown. The sequence was obtained from a young man who received the YFV17D yellow fever vaccine. J is TRBJ2-1 and V is TRBV7-2; a weak D match, TRBD1 (7 bases). Sequenced here: PBMCs, sampled on the day of the first yellow fever vaccination. The CDR3 loop is CASSLVWAGGNNEQFF. CDR3 bases: TGTGCCAGCAGCTTAGTGTGGGCAGGGGGGAACAATGAGCAGTTCTTC.